This T cell receptor beta chain comes out of a study of T cell repertoires in cytomegalovirus infection (dated by TCRdb to 2018 to 2020). About the study as a whole: The HLA type of each donor mattered for the analysis, because public TCR beta signatures pointed to carriage of CMV infection along with the matching HLA type.

The paper as a whole reports these results and caveats: In the ex vivo response, HLA-C-restricted CMV-specific TCR beta clonotypes were dominant, and in two of eight donors the single most frequent clonotype came from this HLA-C-restricted group. Cumulative frequency of public TCR beta family members discriminated carriers of CMV infection plus the relevant HLA type in this cohort and an independent approximately 350-donor cohort.

Note on this clonotype: The clone's antigen remains unknown. No base qualities exist here, and no much larger clone lies one base off it.

Reads for this sample came from an Illumina HiSeq 1500. The public reads were run again by TCRdb, first through fastp at Q25 and then through MiXCR, and only productive beta chains were kept. For every CDR3 protein sequence, its rows merge into one entry that carries the most common genes and DNA. The sample table contains approximately 170,000 distinct CDR3 sequences; only one count was recorded for more than 15% of them. Of the sample, roughly a sixth is held by the ten largest clones. Taken from cysteine to phenylalanine, the CDR3 has 16 residues. The kept DNA is CDR3 alone, 48 bases in frame from the first base. Based on the germline V gene (reference sequence), the CDR1 and CDR2 sequences are SEHNR and FQNEAQ. V loses 7 bases, J loses 3 bases, and the germline ends lie 19 bases apart.

The chain employs TRBV7-9 and TRBJ2-1; the best D guess is TRBD2, with 6 bases matching. The source is a human donor in good health (CMV status not recorded). Some clones in this sample may be carry-over from other donors' samples. The specimen was CD8+ T cells from PBMCs. Read as DNA, the sequence is TGTGCCAGCATCTATAAGGGGACTGACAACTACAATGAGCAGTTCTTC. This translates into CASIYKGTDNYNEQFF.